These T cell receptor beta chains were read from a single sample in a study of early T cells in non-severe SARS-CoV-2 infection. TCRdb reprocessed the 5' RACE reads via MiXCR and lists one record per CDR3 protein. Among about 98,000 distinct CDR3 sequences listed, 11% were seen once. The sample comprised whole blood. Receptors originate from an adult who was a healthcare worker with PCR-confirmed SARS-CoV-2 infection or an uninfected control (not recorded which). Both conserved end residues are part of each CDR3. The order of the fields is J gene, D gene, V gene, clone size, CDR3 protein, CDR3 DNA. The D gene is left open where the match is weak. Not all rows give a size; the values are once, few, many and, for expanded clones, a class.

j_call: TRBJ2-7; d_call: TRBD1; v_call: TRBV11-2; clone_size: many; cdr3_aa: CASSLNRGYEQYF; cdr3_nt: TGTGCCAGCAGCTTAAACAGGGGCTACGAGCAGTACTTC
j_call: TRBJ1-6; d_call: TRBD1; v_call: TRBV20-1; clone_size: few; cdr3_aa: CSAHRDRASPLHF; cdr3_nt: TGCAGTGCTCACCGGGACAGGGCTTCACCCCTCCACTTT
j_call: TRBJ2-7; d_call: TRBD2; v_call: TRBV20-1; clone_size: many; cdr3_aa: CSARRTSGRAYEQYF; cdr3_nt: TGCAGTGCTAGGCGTACGAGCGGGAGGGCCTACGAGCAGTACTTC
j_call: TRBJ1-6; d_call: NA; v_call: TRBV7-2; clone_size: few; cdr3_aa: CASSLQRGSSYNSPLHF; cdr3_nt: TGTGCCAGCAGCTTGCAGAGGGGGAGCTCCTATAATTCACCCCTCCACTTT
j_call: TRBJ2-1; d_call: NA; v_call: TRBV7-9; clone_size: many; cdr3_aa: CASSLDVGDEQFF; cdr3_nt: TGTGCCAGCAGCTTAGATGTCGGGGATGAGCAGTTCTTC
j_call: TRBJ2-3; d_call: NA; v_call: TRBV5-1; clone_size: NA; cdr3_aa: CASSLGGKDTQYF; cdr3_nt: TGCGCCAGCAGCTTGGGGGGAAAAGATACGCAGTATTTT
j_call: TRBJ1-4; d_call: NA; v_call: TRBV27; clone_size: NA; cdr3_aa: CASSFDNEKLFF; cdr3_nt: TGTGCCAGCAGTTTCGACAATGAAAAACTGTTTTTT
j_call: TRBJ1-6; d_call: TRBD1; v_call: TRBV7-9; clone_size: many; cdr3_aa: CASSLVVGQPNSPLHF; cdr3_nt: TGTGCCAGCAGCTTAGTGGTGGGACAGCCTAATTCACCCCTCCACTTT
j_call: TRBJ1-3; d_call: NA; v_call: TRBV18; clone_size: few; cdr3_aa: CASSNQGPGNTIYF; cdr3_nt: TGTGCCAGCTCGAACCAGGGCCCTGGAAACACCATATATTTT
j_call: TRBJ1-2; d_call: NA; v_call: TRBV5-1; clone_size: many; cdr3_aa: CASSLEGEDGYGYTF; cdr3_nt: TGCGCCAGCAGCTTGGAAGGAGAGGACGGCTATGGCTACACCTTC
j_call: TRBJ1-2; d_call: NA; v_call: TRBV12-3/TRBV12-4; clone_size: NA; cdr3_aa: CASSLAQTSTYGYTF; cdr3_nt: TGTGCCAGCAGTTTAGCACAGACCAGCACCTATGGCTACACCTTC
j_call: TRBJ2-7; d_call: NA; v_call: TRBV27; clone_size: few; cdr3_aa: CASSPQRGYEQYF; cdr3_nt: TGTGCCAGCAGTCCTCAGAGGGGGTACGAGCAGTACTTC
j_call: TRBJ2-1; d_call: TRBD2; v_call: TRBV29-1; clone_size: many; cdr3_aa: CSVDSPAGLFYNEQFF; cdr3_nt: TGCAGCGTTGATAGCCCAGCGGGGCTTTTTTACAATGAGCAGTTCTTC
j_call: TRBJ2-1; d_call: TRBD2; v_call: TRBV3-1; clone_size: few; cdr3_aa: CASSHEGGGSYNEQFF; cdr3_nt: TGTGCCAGCAGCCATGAAGGCGGGGGGTCCTACAATGAGCAGTTCTTC
j_call: TRBJ1-5; d_call: NA; v_call: TRBV10-3; clone_size: few; cdr3_aa: CAISLDTANQPQHF; cdr3_nt: TGTGCCATCAGCCTAGATACCGCCAATCAGCCCCAGCATTTT
j_call: TRBJ2-3; d_call: TRBD1; v_call: TRBV27; clone_size: NA; cdr3_aa: CASLPGTGRTDTQYF; cdr3_nt: TGTGCCAGCCTCCCCGGGACAGGACGCACAGATACGCAGTATTTT
j_call: TRBJ2-7; d_call: TRBD1; v_call: TRBV7-9; clone_size: many; cdr3_aa: CASSSDRDRATYEQYF; cdr3_nt: TGTGCCAGCAGCTCGGACCGGGACAGGGCAACCTACGAGCAGTACTTC
j_call: TRBJ2-3; d_call: NA; v_call: TRBV28; clone_size: NA; cdr3_aa: CASSSEDTQYF; cdr3_nt: TGTGCCAGCAGTTCTGAAGATACGCAGTATTTT
j_call: TRBJ2-7; d_call: TRBD1; v_call: TRBV5-1; clone_size: few; cdr3_aa: CASRAGTGSHEQYF; cdr3_nt: TGCGCCAGCAGAGCCGGGACAGGGTCCCACGAGCAGTACTTC
j_call: TRBJ2-1; d_call: TRBD2; v_call: TRBV9; clone_size: many; cdr3_aa: CASSGKVGLAGGIHYSEQFF; cdr3_nt: TGTGCCAGCAGCGGGAAAGTTGGACTAGCGGGGGGAATACACTACAGTGAGCAGTTCTTC
j_call: TRBJ2-1; d_call: TRBD2; v_call: TRBV4-1; clone_size: NA; cdr3_aa: CATWDTWSGGPRGEQFF; cdr3_nt: TGCGCCACCTGGGATACATGGAGCGGGGGCCCTCGGGGTGAGCAGTTCTTC
j_call: TRBJ2-7; d_call: TRBD1; v_call: TRBV7-9; clone_size: NA; cdr3_aa: CASSLGQGYDEQYF; cdr3_nt: TGTGCCAGCAGCTTAGGACAGGGTTACGACGAGCAGTACTTC
j_call: TRBJ2-7; d_call: NA; v_call: TRBV12-3/TRBV12-4; clone_size: few; cdr3_aa: CASSLGTMDEQYF; cdr3_nt: TGTGCCAGCAGTTTAGGGACCATGGACGAGCAGTACTTC
j_call: TRBJ1-3; d_call: NA; v_call: TRBV20-1; clone_size: few; cdr3_aa: CSAPAMGGVSGNTIYF; cdr3_nt: TGCAGTGCCCCTGCCATGGGGGGTGTATCTGGAAACACCATATATTTT
j_call: TRBJ1-2; d_call: NA; v_call: TRBV9; clone_size: many; cdr3_aa: CASSPRGGAEHYGYTF; cdr3_nt: TGTGCCAGCAGCCCCCGAGGGGGGGCAGAGCACTATGGCTACACCTTC
j_call: TRBJ2-4; d_call: NA; v_call: TRBV20-1; clone_size: few; cdr3_aa: CSARALKGVAKNIQYF; cdr3_nt: TGCAGTGCTAGAGCGCTAAAGGGGGTGGCCAAAAACATTCAGTACTTC
j_call: TRBJ2-3; d_call: TRBD2; v_call: TRBV10-3; clone_size: many; cdr3_aa: CAILAGGSTDTQYF; cdr3_nt: TGTGCCATCCTAGCGGGGGGAAGCACAGATACGCAGTATTTT
j_call: TRBJ2-7; d_call: NA; v_call: TRBV7-2; clone_size: few; cdr3_aa: CASSLEATGSYEQYF; cdr3_nt: TGTGCCAGCAGCTTAGAGGCGACAGGATCGTACGAGCAGTACTTC
j_call: TRBJ2-1; d_call: TRBD2; v_call: TRBV9; clone_size: NA; cdr3_aa: CASSAGTSGARYNEQFF; cdr3_nt: TGTGCCAGCAGCGCAGGGACTAGCGGGGCGCGATACAATGAGCAGTTCTTC
j_call: TRBJ1-1; d_call: NA; v_call: TRBV29-1; clone_size: NA; cdr3_aa: CSVHRARNTEAFF; cdr3_nt: TGCAGCGTACACAGGGCCCGAAACACTGAAGCTTTCTTT
j_call: TRBJ2-7; d_call: NA; v_call: TRBV20-1; clone_size: NA; cdr3_aa: CSASRGSTYEQYF; cdr3_nt: TGCAGTGCTAGCCGTGGTTCCACCTACGAGCAGTACTTC
j_call: TRBJ1-6; d_call: TRBD1; v_call: TRBV6-5; clone_size: few; cdr3_aa: CASTPGQGGNSPLHF; cdr3_nt: TGTGCCAGCACCCCGGGACAGGGTGGTAATTCACCCCTCCACTTT
j_call: TRBJ1-2; d_call: NA; v_call: TRBV28; clone_size: many; cdr3_aa: CASSLQRRNYGYTF; cdr3_nt: TGTGCCAGCAGTTTGCAACGGCGGAACTATGGCTACACCTTC
j_call: TRBJ1-5; d_call: NA; v_call: TRBV6-5; clone_size: NA; cdr3_aa: CASSHGQLVQPQHF; cdr3_nt: TGTGCCAGCAGCCACGGGCAGCTAGTTCAGCCCCAGCATTTT
j_call: TRBJ2-1; d_call: NA; v_call: TRBV5-1; clone_size: NA; cdr3_aa: CASSLRQASSYNEQFF; cdr3_nt: TGCGCCAGCAGCCTCCGACAGGCCTCCTCCTACAATGAGCAGTTCTTC
j_call: TRBJ1-2; d_call: NA; v_call: TRBV5-5; clone_size: few; cdr3_aa: CASSLALTAGYGYTF; cdr3_nt: TGTGCCAGCAGCTTGGCCCTAACAGCGGGCTATGGCTACACCTTC
j_call: TRBJ2-5; d_call: NA; v_call: TRBV2; clone_size: NA; cdr3_aa: CASSTGEETQYF; cdr3_nt: TGTGCCAGCAGTACAGGAGAAGAGACCCAGTACTTC
j_call: TRBJ2-1; d_call: TRBD2; v_call: TRBV11-1; clone_size: NA; cdr3_aa: CASALSWAGDNEQFF; cdr3_nt: TGTGCCAGCGCCCTAAGCTGGGCGGGGGACAATGAGCAGTTCTTC
j_call: TRBJ1-6; d_call: NA; v_call: TRBV5-4; clone_size: many; cdr3_aa: CASSRSTGTLHF; cdr3_nt: TGTGCCAGCAGCAGATCCACCGGCACCCTCCACTTT
j_call: TRBJ1-1; d_call: NA; v_call: TRBV4-1; clone_size: few; cdr3_aa: CASSQDLGTRATEAFF; cdr3_nt: TGCGCCAGCAGCCAAGATCTGGGGACTCGGGCCACTGAAGCTTTCTTT
j_call: TRBJ1-3; d_call: NA; v_call: TRBV28; clone_size: NA; cdr3_aa: CATSSLRKSSGNTIYF; cdr3_nt: TGTGCCACCAGTTCCCTTCGGAAGAGCTCTGGAAACACCATATATTTT
j_call: TRBJ1-2; d_call: NA; v_call: TRBV3-1; clone_size: NA; cdr3_aa: CASSQVSLLYSGYTF; cdr3_nt: TGTGCCAGCAGCCAAGTCAGTCTCCTTTACTCTGGCTACACCTTC
j_call: TRBJ2-6; d_call: NA; v_call: TRBV7-9; clone_size: few; cdr3_aa: CASRPSRGTGANVLTF; cdr3_nt: TGTGCCAGCAGACCCTCCCGGGGCACTGGGGCCAACGTCCTGACTTTC
j_call: TRBJ2-2; d_call: NA; v_call: TRBV5-5; clone_size: many; cdr3_aa: CASSSGQLVTGELFF; cdr3_nt: TGTGCCAGCAGCTCCGGACAGTTAGTAACCGGGGAGCTGTTTTTT
j_call: TRBJ1-6; d_call: NA; v_call: TRBV7-9; clone_size: many; cdr3_aa: CASSFGRDSSPLHF; cdr3_nt: TGTGCCAGCAGCTTTGGCCGGGACTCTTCACCCCTCCACTTT
j_call: TRBJ1-1; d_call: NA; v_call: TRBV6-1; clone_size: few; cdr3_aa: CASTQLQGALEAFF; cdr3_nt: TGTGCCAGCACCCAACTTCAGGGAGCTCTTGAAGCTTTCTTT
j_call: TRBJ2-1; d_call: TRBD1; v_call: TRBV19; clone_size: few; cdr3_aa: CASSSIRDSRYNEQFF; cdr3_nt: TGTGCCAGTAGTAGCATTAGGGACAGTCGTTACAATGAGCAGTTCTTC
j_call: TRBJ2-7; d_call: NA; v_call: TRBV12-3/TRBV12-4; clone_size: NA; cdr3_aa: CASSGDRVYEQYF; cdr3_nt: TGTGCCAGCAGTGGGGACCGGGTCTACGAGCAGTACTTC
j_call: TRBJ2-6; d_call: NA; v_call: TRBV20-1; clone_size: NA; cdr3_aa: CSARLLGVGGANVLTF; cdr3_nt: TGCAGTGCGAGGCTCTTAGGGGTGGGCGGGGCCAACGTCCTGACTTTC
j_call: TRBJ1-2; d_call: NA; v_call: TRBV5-1; clone_size: NA; cdr3_aa: CASSQDGSNYGYTF; cdr3_nt: TGCGCCAGCAGCCAGGACGGTTCTAACTATGGCTACACCTTC
j_call: TRBJ2-3; d_call: NA; v_call: TRBV5-1; clone_size: few; cdr3_aa: CASSLESSTDTQYF; cdr3_nt: TGCGCCAGCAGCTTGGAAAGTAGCACAGATACGCAGTATTTT
j_call: TRBJ2-7; d_call: NA; v_call: TRBV12-3/TRBV12-4; clone_size: NA; cdr3_aa: CASSLSPYEQYF; cdr3_nt: TGTGCCAGCAGTTTGAGTCCGTACGAGCAGTACTTC
j_call: TRBJ1-1; d_call: NA; v_call: TRBV20-1; clone_size: NA; cdr3_aa: CSARVTAGQGYTEAFF; cdr3_nt: TGCAGTGCTAGAGTAACTGCGGGGCAGGGGTACACTGAAGCTTTCTTT
j_call: TRBJ2-3; d_call: NA; v_call: TRBV27; clone_size: many; cdr3_aa: CASSLRGTDTQYF; cdr3_nt: TGTGCCAGCAGTTTAAGGGGGACAGATACGCAGTATTTT